The 24 T cell receptor beta chains presented below share a single source sample, sequenced in a study of shared T cell receptors in the human thymus. Repertoires were generated with immunoSEQ multiplex PCR, while TCRdb's copy carries only in-frame clones and drops some. The sample holds roughly 660,000 clones, approximately 90% seen once. In addition, the sample was reused for a study of human thymus T cells.

The sample comprised thymocytes. These receptors all stem from a boy less than two years old with a congenital heart defect.

The J gene is TRBJ1-2, the V gene TRBV5-6; 9 nucleotides match TRBD1. The CDR3 length is 14 residues. CDR1 and CDR2 from the germline V gene are SGHDT and YYEEEE. V lost 0 bases and J lost 6; bases outside the gene matches: 3. As DNA, the CDR3 is TGTGCCAGCAGCTTGGGGGACAGGGTTCATGGCTACACCTTC. This translates into CASSLGDRVHGYTF.

This clone was detected once. V is TRBV6-1 and J is TRBJ2-7; TRBD1 matches 12 bases. From germline, CDR1 is MNHNS and CDR2 SASEGT. The CDR3 is 17 residues long. V gave up 1 base and J gave up 4 bases; unmatched junction bases: 8. CDR3 nucleotides: TGTGCCAGCAGTGAAGGGCCCCGGGACAGGGGGCGGTACGAGCAGTACTTC. Translation: CASSEGPRDRGRYEQYF.

The CDR3 is CASSQDYRGAGGPPYEQYF. In DNA form, the CDR3 reads TGCGCCAGCAGCCAAGATTACCGCGGAGCGGGAGGGCCCCCTTACGAGCAGTACTTC. J is TRBJ2-7 and V is TRBV4-3, with TRBD2 identical over 10 bases. Trimming took 0 bases from V and 4 from J; bases not matched to a gene: 15. The germline V gene encodes CDR1 LGHNA and CDR2 YSLEER. This CDR3 is 19 amino acids long.

The chain recombines TRBV9 with TRBJ2-3, with a tentative D call TRBD1 (6 bases). From germline, CDR1 is SGDLS and CDR2 YYNGEE. The V gene lost 0 bases and the J gene lost 5 bases, with 10 bases spanning the gap. The CDR3 totals 14 residues. The CDR3 spells CASSVGTVEDTQYF. CDR3 coding DNA: TGTGCCAGCAGCGTAGGGACAGTGGAAGATACGCAGTATTTT.

The chain combines TRBV5-4 with TRBJ2-3; D perhaps matches TRBD1 (5 bases). Germline CDR1 is SGHNT and CDR2 is YYREEE (reference sequence). V shed 2 bases and J shed 0 bases, with 13 bases lying between them. This CDR3 is built from 16 residues. Here the CDR3 DNA reads TGTGCCAGCAGCTTATTGGTCCAGGGAAGCACAGATACGCAGTATTTT. Protein product: CASSLLVQGSTDTQYF. The full variable domain, with the rest looked up from reference TRBV5-4 and TRBJ2-3, is ETGVTQSPTHLIKTRGQQVTLRCSSQSGHNTVSWYQQALGQGPQFIFQYYREEENGRGNFPPRFSGLQFPNYSSELNVNALELDDSALYLCASSLLVQGSTDTQYFGPGTRLTVL.

The genes are TRBV4-3 and TRBJ2-1; D ambiguous. Germline-derived CDR1 and CDR2 are LGHNA and YSLEER. The CDR3 sequence is 15 residues long. V lost 0 bases to trimming and J lost 4 bases, with 10 bases between them. CDR3 DNA sequence: TGCGCCAGCAGCCAAGATTCGAGTGATTACAATGAGCAGTTCTTC. Translation gives CASSQDSSDYNEQFF.

The DNA for the CDR3 is TGTGCTAGTGGTTTTGGTCAGGCTGGAAACACCATATATTTT. Encoded protein: CASGFGQAGNTIYF. V is TRBV12-5 and J is TRBJ1-3; no reliable D call. The CDR3 is 14 amino acids. The germline gives CDR1 LGHNT, CDR2 FRNRAP. V shed 3 bases and J shed 2 bases, with 8 bases lying between them.

J is TRBJ1-2 and V is TRBV27, with a weak D call TRBD1 (5 bases). The CDR3 spans 16 residues. Germline lookup yields CDR1 MNHEY and CDR2 SMNVEV (reference sequence). V was shortened by 5 bases and J by 0 bases, with 16 bases between the two germline ends. In DNA, the CDR3 is TGTGCCAGCAGTCCCCCGGGGGAGAGGGCTAACTATGGCTACACCTTC. Translating gives CASSPPGERANYGYTF.

The rearrangement joins TRBV15 to TRBJ2-5, with 7 bases lining up with TRBD1. CDR1 LNHNV and CDR2 YYDKDF come from the germline V gene (reference sequence). The CDR3 contains 16 residues. Trimming at V came to 2 bases and at J to 5 bases, leaving 11 bases not matched to a gene. The CDR3 loop reads CATSRPSRGRGETQYF. The CDR3 bases are TGTGCCACCAGCAGACCAAGCAGGGGGAGAGGGGAGACCCAGTACTTC.

The rearrangement joins TRBV18 to TRBJ2-7; tentatively, D is TRBD2 (7 bases). The V and J ends lost 0 bases and 3 bases respectively, with 18 bases between them. Germline loops: CDR1 KGHSH, CDR2 LQKENI. This CDR3 has 17 residues. The CDR3 protein is CASSPPGRGGQLYEQYF. The CDR3 coding sequence is TGTGCCAGCTCACCACCGGGTAGGGGGGGACAACTCTACGAGCAGTACTTC.

In this sample, this clone turned up a few times. The chain has TRBV19 and TRBJ1-4, with D hard to call. The CDR3 has 15 residues. Trimming took 5 bases from V and 4 from J, leaving 14 bases between them. Germline loops: CDR1 LNHDA, CDR2 SQIVND (reference sequence). CDR3 protein: CASSRTRISNEKLFF. Here the CDR3 DNA reads TGTGCCAGTAGTCGAACCAGGATAAGTAATGAAAAACTGTTTTTT.

V usage is TRBV18 and J usage is TRBJ2-2; the match to TRBD2 covers 8 bases. The V segment lost 0 bases and the J segment 6 bases; nucleotides outside the gene matches: 12. The CDR3 has 18 residues. Germline V CDR1 and CDR2: KGHSH, LQKENI. As DNA, the CDR3 is TGTGCCAGCTCACCACCCCCGGAGAGGACTAGCCTGGCCGGGGAGCTGTTTTTT. It specifies CASSPPPERTSLAGELFF.

The chain recombines TRBV28 with TRBJ2-5; TRBD2 is a possible D gene (6 bases). V lost 6 bases and J lost 3, with 20 bases in between. The CDR3 spans 16 residues. Germline V CDR1 and CDR2: MDHEN, SYDVKM. CDR3 sequence (DNA): TGTGCCAGCAGCCGATATCCCGGGGGTCCCGAAGAGACCCAGTACTTC. It yields the protein CASSRYPGGPEETQYF.

The chain employs TRBV19 and TRBJ2-3; the D gene is possibly TRBD1 (6 bases). Germline loops: CDR1 LNHDA, CDR2 SQIVND (reference sequence). Trimming shortened V by 6 bases and J by 0 bases, and 19 bases separated the two germline ends. CDR3 length equals 17 residues. The CDR3 protein is CASRVYGTPTSTDTQYF. The CDR3 nucleotides read TGTGCCAGTAGGGTATACGGGACACCAACTAGCACAGATACGCAGTATTTT.

The chain recombines TRBV7-3 with TRBJ2-2; TRBD1 is a possible D gene (5 bases). Trimming shortened V by 5 bases and J by 6 bases, and 13 bases separated the two germline ends. Germline loops: CDR1 SGHTA, CDR2 FQGTGA. The CDR3 loop spans 14 amino acids. CDR3 amino acids: CASSTGLGPGELFF. The CDR3 nucleotides are TGTGCCAGCAGCACGGGTCTGGGGCCCGGGGAGCTGTTTTTT. Based on the CDR3 plus reference TRBV7-3 and TRBJ2-2, the full variable domain is GAGVSQTPSNKVTEKGKYVELRCDPISGHTALYWYRQSLGQGPEFLIYFQGTGAADDSGLPNDRFFAVRPEGSVSTLKIQRTERGDSAVYLCASSTGLGPGELFFGEGSRLTVL.

The chain combines TRBV28 with TRBJ2-7; TRBD2 agrees at 12 bases. The V gene end was trimmed by 2 bases and the J gene end by 3 bases; junction bases not matched to a gene: 8. The germline V gene encodes CDR1 MDHEN and CDR2 SYDVKM. This CDR3 is built from 17 residues. This chain's CDR3 is CASSLPPGLAGFYEQYF. CDR3 in DNA: TGTGCCAGCAGTTTACCACCCGGACTAGCGGGATTCTACGAGCAGTACTTC. Full variable domain (missing parts from reference TRBV28 and TRBJ2-7): DVKVTQSSRYLVKRTGEKVFLECVQDMDHENMFWYRQDPGLGLRLIYFSYDVKMKEKGDIPEGYSVSREKKERFSLILESASTNQTSMYLCASSLPPGLAGFYEQYFGPGTRLTVT.

The chain carries TRBV12-5 and TRBJ2-2; possible D gene TRBD1, 6 bases. This CDR3 contains 17 residues. Germline V gene lookup returns CDR1 LGHNT and CDR2 FRNRAP. The germline V and J ends were trimmed by 6 bases and 7 bases, with 24 bases remaining between them. The CDR3 is CASGRPGWQGRVGELFF. CDR3 in DNA: TGTGCTAGTGGCCGCCCCGGTTGGCAGGGGCGGGTCGGGGAGCTGTTTTTT.

The chain carries TRBV4-2 and TRBJ1-3; D is ambiguous. Germline-derived CDR1 and CDR2 are LGHNA and YNFKEQ. The ends were cut back, 4 bases at V and 0 bases at J, with 13 bases in the middle. The CDR3 extends over 16 amino acids. The CDR3 loop reads CASSLPRRTSGNTIYF. The CDR3 DNA reads as TGTGCCAGCAGCCTCCCCAGGAGGACCTCTGGAAACACCATATATTTT.

The chain has TRBV5-1 and TRBJ2-7; 12 bases fit TRBD1. Germline trimming cut 3 bases from V and 7 bases from J; bases unmatched to any gene: 17. CDR3 length equals 18 residues. Germline-derived CDR1 and CDR2 are SGHRS and YFSETQ. The CDR3: CASSSSSLGDRGLSEQYF. DNA of the CDR3: TGCGCCAGCAGCTCCTCGTCACTTGGGGACAGGGGGCTTAGTGAGCAGTACTTC.

The chain uses TRBV5-1 and TRBJ2-3, with 15 nucleotides matching TRBD2. Losses at the gene ends were 4 bases for V and 4 bases for J; bases not matched to a gene: 7. Germline CDR1 is SGHRS and CDR2 is YFSETQ. The CDR3 consists of 17 residues. CDR3 in amino acids: CASSGTSGRWAPDTQYF. The CDR3 DNA is TGCGCCAGCAGCGGGACTAGCGGGAGGTGGGCCCCAGATACGCAGTATTTT.

This chain links TRBV5-6 with TRBJ2-7; 7 positions match TRBD1. V shed 4 bases, J shed 4 bases, and the junction held 5 bases outside the gene matches. The CDR3 runs 13 residues. From germline, CDR1 is SGHDT and CDR2 YYEEEE. CDR3 nucleotides: TGTGCCAGCAGCCCTGGGACAGCTTACGAGCAGTACTTC. Translating it yields CASSPGTAYEQYF.

The V gene is TRBV27, the J gene TRBJ2-3; TRBD2 might be the D (6 bases). Germline V CDR1 and CDR2: MNHEY, SMNVEV (reference sequence). This CDR3 is built from 18 residues. V was trimmed by 3 bases and J by 0 bases, leaving 19 bases between them. CDR3 sequence (DNA): TGTGCCAGCAGTTTGGGGGTAGCGGACTACCTTAGCACAGATACGCAGTATTTT. It codes for CASSLGVADYLSTDTQYF.

The V gene is TRBV15, the J gene TRBJ2-5; D may be TRBD2 (6 bases). The V end was cut by 0 bases, the J end by 0 bases, with 8 bases between. Per germline, CDR1 LNHNV and CDR2 YYDKDF (reference sequence). CDR3 size: 15 residues. In DNA, the CDR3 is TGTGCCACCAGCAGAGATGCGGGGTACCAAGAGACCCAGTACTTC. Its translation: CATSRDAGYQETQYF. The entire variable domain, with the rest obtained from reference TRBV15 and TRBJ2-5, is as follows: DAMVIQNPRYQVTQFGKPVTLSCSQTLNHNVMYWYQQKSSQAPKLLFHYYDKDFNNEADTPDNFQSRRPNTSFCFLDIRSPGLGDTAMYLCATSRDAGYQETQYFGPGTRLLVL.

This clone showed up just a few times. The CDR3 nucleotides are TGTGCCAGCAGTACTACACGACAGGGGAGTGATTCACCCCTCCACTTT. Its translation is CASSTTRQGSDSPLHF. The chain couples TRBV28 to TRBJ1-6; TRBD1 matches at 8 bases. The germline CDR1 and CDR2 sequences are MDHEN and SYDVKM. The trim removed 5 bases at V and 8 bases at J, leaving 11 bases unmatched. CDR3 size: 16 residues.